This T cell receptor beta chain emerged from a study of T cells in tumors after PD-1 blockade. Study at large: Either cemiplimab 350 mg every 2 weeks or pembrolizumab 200 mg every 3 weeks was given. Study-wide points: Peripheral recruitment is suggested, as some novel exhausted tumor clones were in pre-treatment blood.

Comment on this clone: What it binds is not known.

The CDR3 has 17 amino acids. The germline V gene encodes CDR1 GTSNPN and CDR2 SVGIG (reference sequence). V was pared by 0 bases and J by 0 bases, with 6 bases of the junction left unmatched. TCRdb keeps only in-frame clones here, not all; method: immunoSEQ multiplex PCR. The profile shows more than 50,000 clones, 74% of them singletons. Input was roughly 616 ng to 6,004 ng of genomic DNA from tumor or blood. The J gene is TRBJ2-4, the V gene TRBV30; the match to TRBD2 covers 9 bases. Source: PBMCs, taken after anti-PD-1 treatment. This clonotype originated in a human donor with basal cell carcinoma. The CDR3 region is CAWSVAGGFLAKNIQYF. The CDR3 coding sequence is TGTGCCTGGAGTGTCGCGGGGGGGTTTCTAGCCAAAAACATTCAGTACTTC.